The 26 T cell receptor beta chains listed next were all sequenced from one sample in a study of monozygotic twins with cystic fibrosis. Clones were read by immunoSEQ multiplex PCR, and TCRdb kept only the in-frame ones, dropping some. Of 30,000 or so clones in the sample, approximately 72% are singletons; the top ten hold over 0.75%. The specimen sequenced was blood. The source of these receptors is a girl under 18 with cystic fibrosis.

The chain carries TRBV21-1 and TRBJ2-5; the table assigns TRBD2, which was not confirmed against the DNA. TRBV21-1 is reported as a pseudogene. The length of the CDR3 is 13 residues. The DNA for the CDR3 is TGTGCCAGCAGTCCGACGGGACAAGAGACCCAGTACTTC. The encoded protein is CASSPTGQETQYF.

This clone has more than one count but fewer than ten. The chain uses TRBV7-9 and TRBJ2-3; TRBD2 is a possible D gene (5 bases). CDR1 is SEHNR and CDR2 is FQNEAQ in the germline V gene (reference sequence). V was shortened by 1 base and J by 6 bases, with 14 bases between the two germline ends. The CDR3 runs to 15 residues. The CDR3 DNA reads as TGTGCCAGCAGCTTAGTTCCCCGGGAAGGGGATACGCAGTATTTT. Its translation: CASSLVPREGDTQYF.

The chain employs TRBV19 and TRBJ1-1, with 9 bases aligning to TRBD1. Germline lookup yields CDR1 LNHDA and CDR2 SQIVND (reference sequence). V shed 9 bases, J shed 6 bases, and the junction held 5 bases outside the gene matches. This CDR3 has 12 amino acids. The CDR3 spells CASLGQGPEAFF. The CDR3 nucleotides read TGTGCCAGCCTAGGACAGGGGCCTGAAGCTTTCTTT.

CDR3 loop: CASSPTLAGGSTDTQYF. For the CDR3, the DNA is TGTGCCAGCAGCCCTACCTTAGCGGGAGGAAGCACAGATACGCAGTATTTT. The V and J genes are TRBV4-2 and TRBJ2-3, with TRBD2 matching 10 bases. J was trimmed by 0 bases and V by 4 bases; bases with no gene match: 7. Germline V gives CDR1 LGHNA, CDR2 YNFKEQ. This CDR3 spans 17 amino acids.

The chain combines TRBV7-9 with TRBJ2-3; the D gene could be TRBD1 or TRBD2 (6 bases each). The CDR3 runs to 15 residues. CDR1 and CDR2 from the germline V gene are SEHNR and FQNEAQ (reference sequence). Trimming took off 10 bases at V and 5 bases at J, with 22 bases between the two ends. The DNA for the CDR3 is TGTGCCATCAGAGGGACCTGGGGGGCCGGAGATACGCAGTATTTT. Translation: CAIRGTWGAGDTQYF.

The chain employs TRBV4-1 and TRBJ2-4, with a possible D match to TRBD1 (5 bases). Germline V gene lookup returns CDR1 MGHRA and CDR2 YSYEKL. The CDR3 is 18 amino acids. Trimming shortened V by 0 bases and J by 9 bases, and 24 bases separated the two germline ends. In DNA, the CDR3 is TGCGCCAGCAGCCAAGACCTGCTCGGCGCAGGGTCTTTTAGCATTCAGTACTTC. Translation gives CASSQDLLGAGSFSIQYF.

The chain combines TRBV5-8 with TRBJ2-1, with D maybe TRBD1 (6 bases). Trimming shortened V by 0 bases and J by 0 bases, and 13 bases separated the two germline ends. This CDR3 contains 17 residues. Germline V lookup: CDR1 SGHTS, CDR2 YDEGEE. CDR3 residues: CASSLVGRGPSYNEQFF. In DNA, the CDR3 is TGTGCCAGCAGCTTGGTTGGCAGGGGACCCTCCTACAATGAGCAGTTCTTC.

The chain employs TRBV7-8 and TRBJ2-3, with 11 bases that match TRBD2. Unmatched junction bases numbered 13, after V lost 8 bases and J lost 3 bases. The CDR3 has 17 amino acids. The germline gives CDR1 SGHVS, CDR2 FQNEAQ. Here the CDR3 DNA reads TGTGCCAGCGCGTCACTAGCGGGAGCCATCCGGACAGATACGCAGTATTTT. Amino acids: CASASLAGAIRTDTQYF. Combining the CDR3 with reference TRBV7-8 and TRBJ2-3 gives the whole variable domain GAGVSQSPRYKVAKRGQDVALRCDPISGHVSLFWYQQALGQGPEFLTYFQNEAQLDKSGLPSDRFFAERPEGSVSTLKIQRTQQEDSAVYLCASASLAGAIRTDTQYFGPGTRLTVL.

The chain is built from TRBV30 and TRBJ1-2, with D uncertain. Trimming cost V 1 base and J 4 bases, with 7 bases left between them. The CDR3 is 12 amino acids. The germline CDR1 and CDR2 sequences are GTSNPN and SVGIG (reference sequence). In DNA form, the CDR3 reads TGTGCCTGGAGTGCAGGCAGCTATGGCTACACCTTC. This encodes CAWSAGSYGYTF.

The V gene is TRBV5-1, the J gene TRBJ1-2; 7 bases agree with TRBD1. V dropped 4 bases and J dropped 4; count of bases not matched to a gene: 7. Germline CDR1 SGHRS, CDR2 YFSETQ. This CDR3 contains 14 residues. The CDR3 here is CASSPTGAGYGYTF. CDR3 sequence (DNA): TGCGCCAGCAGCCCAACAGGGGCGGGCTATGGCTACACCTTC.

This clone was seen a few times. The CDR3 nucleotides are TGTGCCAGCAGTCCTCATGCGTGGGGGGTGGGCTACACCTTC. It translates to CASSPHAWGVGYTF. The J gene is TRBJ1-2, the V gene TRBV28, with D possibly matching TRBD1 (5 bases). Trimming cost V 5 bases and J 8 bases, with 18 bases left between them. Germline assignment: CDR1 MDHEN and CDR2 SYDVKM. The CDR3 totals 14 residues.

The J gene is TRBJ2-3, the V gene TRBV25-1; no clear D gene. V was cut by 2 bases and J by 2 bases, with 8 bases left in between. The V gene's germline CDR1 is MGHDK and CDR2 SYGVNS. The CDR3 has 14 residues. CDR3 amino acids: CASSEGSATDTQYF. For the CDR3, the DNA is TGTGCCAGCAGTGAAGGATCAGCCACAGATACGCAGTATTTT.

This clone was seen more than once but under ten times. V is TRBV27 and J is TRBJ1-2, with TRBD1 matching 8 bases. With 2 bases clipped from V and 6 bases from J, the junction kept 5 bases outside the gene matches. From germline, CDR1 is MNHEY and CDR2 SMNVEV (reference sequence). This CDR3 is 14 amino acids long. This chain's CDR3 is CASSLRDRSDGYTF. In DNA form, the CDR3 reads TGTGCCAGCAGTTTACGGGACAGGAGCGATGGCTACACCTTC.

The chain uses TRBV6-5 and TRBJ2-3; weak D call: TRBD2 (6 bases). V gave up 5 bases and J gave up 2 bases, with 14 bases separating them. CDR1 is MNHEY, CDR2 SVGAGI, per germline. The CDR3 runs 15 residues. CDR3 protein: CASSAVAEPTDTQYF. As DNA, the CDR3 is TGTGCCAGCAGTGCTGTAGCGGAACCCACAGATACGCAGTATTTT.

This clone has more than one count but fewer than ten. The chain recombines TRBV28 with TRBJ2-7; D remains unclear. The CDR3 covers 11 residues. Trimming pared 3 bases from V and 4 bases from J, leaving 4 bases between. Germline V gene lookup returns CDR1 MDHEN and CDR2 SYDVKM. The CDR3 loop reads CASSFGYEQYF. The CDR3 DNA follows: TGTGCCAGCAGTTTCGGGTACGAGCAGTACTTC.

The rearrangement joins TRBV10-2 to TRBJ2-7; 10 nucleotides match TRBD1. CDR3 length: 17 residues. The germline V gene encodes CDR1 WSHSY and CDR2 SAAADI. The V segment lost 0 bases and the J segment 1 base; nucleotides outside the gene matches: 6. CDR3 coding DNA: TGCGCCAGCAGTGAGTCGGGGGGACAGGGGACGTCCTACGAGCAGTACTTC. Protein product: CASSESGGQGTSYEQYF.

The chain is built from TRBV5-1 and TRBJ2-1; D is unresolved. V dropped 0 bases and J dropped 12 bases, with 7 bases sitting between them. Per the germline V gene, CDR1 is SGHRS and CDR2 is YFSETQ. This CDR3 has 11 residues. DNA of the CDR3: TGCGCCAGCAGCTTGGCTGGGTGGCAGTTCTTC. This encodes CASSLAGWQFF.

The J gene is TRBJ2-3, the V gene TRBV27; D gene unclear. This CDR3 is 14 amino acids long. Germline CDR1 MNHEY, CDR2 SMNVEV (reference sequence). Between the trimmed V and J ends, which lost 6 bases and 2 bases, there was a span of 12 bases. CDR3 nucleotides: TGTGCCAGCAGGCCAAACCGGGTCACAGATACGCAGTATTTT. Protein: CASRPNRVTDTQYF.

The chain links TRBV30 to TRBJ1-2; D is ambiguous. The V gene's germline CDR1 is GTSNPN and CDR2 SVGIG (reference sequence). V lost 2 bases to trimming and J lost 3 bases, with 4 bases between them. There are 11 residues in the CDR3. The CDR3 bases are TGTGCCTGGAGTAGAGACTATGGCTACACCTTC. It is translated as CAWSRDYGYTF.

The chain has TRBV7-8 and TRBJ1-1; 10 bases line up with TRBD1. The germline CDR1 and CDR2 sequences are SGHVS and FQNEAQ. Trimming cost V 5 bases and J 1 base; bases outside gene matches: 13. CDR3 length: 18 residues. CDR3 nucleotide sequence: TGTGCCAGCAGCCCCCGCCACCCGGGACAGGGGAAGAACACTGAAGCTTTCTTT. Amino acid sequence: CASSPRHPGQGKNTEAFF. The complete variable domain, with remaining parts taken from reference TRBV7-8 and TRBJ1-1, reads GAGVSQSPRYKVAKRGQDVALRCDPISGHVSLFWYQQALGQGPEFLTYFQNEAQLDKSGLPSDRFFAERPEGSVSTLKIQRTQQEDSAVYLCASSPRHPGQGKNTEAFFGQGTRLTVV.

This chain uses TRBV7-9 with TRBJ2-7; possibly TRBD1 or TRBD2 for D (6 bases each). The CDR3 consists of 15 residues. Germline lookup yields CDR1 SEHNR and CDR2 FQNEAQ (reference sequence). V gave up 1 base and J gave up 4 bases, with 14 bases separating them. CDR3 region: CASSLGGGTRYEQYF. Written as DNA, the CDR3 is TGTGCCAGCAGCTTAGGGGGCGGGACAAGGTACGAGCAGTACTTC.

The rearrangement links TRBV5-1 to TRBJ2-7; 7 bases are shared with TRBD1. Trimming cost V 4 bases and J 2 bases; bases outside gene matches: 9. Looked up from germline, CDR1 is SGHRS and CDR2 is YFSETQ. CDR3 size: 15 residues. Written as DNA, the CDR3 is TGCGCCAGCAGCATAGACAGGGAGTCCCCCTACGAGCAGTACTTC. Encoded protein: CASSIDRESPYEQYF.

This clone was observed a single time. This chain links TRBV30 with TRBJ2-1; 10 bases agree with TRBD2. CDR1 GTSNPN and CDR2 SVGIG come from the germline V gene (reference sequence). V lost 1 base to trimming and J lost 4 bases; unmatched junction nucleotides: 7. This CDR3 spans 16 amino acids. CDR3 loop: CAWSASTSGVYNEQFF. CDR3 bases: TGTGCCTGGAGTGCTAGTACTAGCGGGGTGTACAATGAGCAGTTCTTC.

The J gene is TRBJ1-5, the V gene TRBV7-2, with D tentatively TRBD1 (5 bases). The CDR3 length is 16 residues. Trimming took off 4 bases at V and 4 bases at J, with 17 bases between the two ends. Germline V gives CDR1 SGHTA, CDR2 FQGNSA. The CDR3 is CASSSGLGGWNQPQHF. The CDR3 nucleotides read TGTGCCAGCAGCTCAGGCCTGGGGGGATGGAATCAGCCCCAGCATTTT.

The J gene is TRBJ1-2, the V gene TRBV7-2; weak D call: TRBD1 (5 bases). This CDR3 has 13 residues. V gave up 4 bases and J gave up 5 bases, with 11 bases separating them. Germline CDR1 reads SGHTA; CDR2 reads FQGNSA. The CDR3 loop reads CASSWDGTYGYTF. The CDR3 DNA reads TGTGCCAGCAGCTGGGACGGAACTTATGGCTACACCTTC.

A single count supports this clone. The chain is built from TRBV5-4 and TRBJ1-1, with a weak D call TRBD1 (5 bases). With 1 base removed from V and 4 bases from J, the gap between germline ends came to 11 bases. CDR1 and CDR2 from the germline V gene are SGHNT and YYREEE (reference sequence). This CDR3 comprises 14 residues. The CDR3 DNA sequence: TGTGCCAGCAGCTTGTACGGGGGGGGCACTGAAGCTTTCTTT. Translated: CASSLYGGGTEAFF.